These 30 T cell receptor beta chains originate from one sample sequenced in a study of T cell responses to AZD1222 COVID-19 vaccine. Sequencing was performed with immunoSEQ multiplex PCR; in TCRdb, only in-frame clones are kept and a portion is missing. The table has roughly 80,000 clones, around nine tenths seen once; the top ten hold 3.5% to 5%. Specimen: peripheral blood, collected on day 0 of AZD1222 vaccination. The receptors originated from an adult in good health.

The chain recombines TRBV6-5 with TRBJ2-7; TRBD1 might be the D (6 bases). The germline V gene has CDR1 MNHEY and CDR2 SVGAGI. This CDR3 has 14 residues. V was trimmed by 4 bases and J by 1 base, leaving 11 bases between them. CDR3 DNA: TGTGCCAGCAGTTCAGGGGCTGCTTCCTACGAGCAGTACTTC. Translated, it gives CASSSGAASYEQYF.

The rearrangement joins TRBV3-1 (or the pseudogene TRBV3-2) to TRBJ2-3; 10 nucleotides agree with TRBD2. V lost 1 base and J lost 1; bases outside the gene matches: 2. The germline gives CDR1 LGHDT, CDR2 YNNKEL (reference sequence). The CDR3 is 16 amino acids. CDR3 bases: TGTGCCAGCAGCCAAGCAAGCGGGGGGGGCACAGATACGCAGTATTTT. Amino acid sequence: CASSQASGGGTDTQYF.

The gene calls are TRBV5-1 and TRBJ2-3; D is unclear. Germline loops: CDR1 SGHRS, CDR2 YFSETQ. The CDR3 is made up of 15 amino acids. V was shortened by 0 bases and J by 0 bases, with 8 bases between the two germline ends. CDR3 sequence reads: CASSLDGFSTDTQYF. CDR3 DNA: TGCGCCAGCAGCTTGGACGGGTTCAGCACAGATACGCAGTATTTT.

The chain employs TRBV3-1 (or the pseudogene TRBV3-2) and TRBJ1-5; maybe TRBD1 (5 bases). CDR1 and CDR2 from the germline V gene are LGHDT and YNNKEL (reference sequence). The CDR3 has 13 residues. V was pared by 2 bases and J by 9 bases, with 11 bases between. The CDR3 region is CASSQTGTRPQHF. The CDR3 bases are TGTGCCAGCAGCCAAACGGGGACGCGGCCCCAGCATTTT.

The chain has TRBV28 and TRBJ1-4, with TRBD1 matching over 12 bases. CDR3 length: 17 residues. The J segment lost 6 bases and the V segment lost 3 bases, leaving 8 bases of the junction unmatched. The germline V gene encodes CDR1 MDHEN and CDR2 SYDVKM. In DNA form, the CDR3 reads TGTGCCAGCAGTTTCACCTCGGGACAGGGGGCGTATGAAAAACTGTTTTTT. Translated: CASSFTSGQGAYEKLFF. Supplemented by reference TRBV28 and TRBJ1-4, the full variable domain reads DVKVTQSSRYLVKRTGEKVFLECVQDMDHENMFWYRQDPGLGLRLIYFSYDVKMKEKGDIPEGYSVSREKKERFSLILESASTNQTSMYLCASSFTSGQGAYEKLFFGSGTQLSVL.

The gene calls are TRBV6-4 and TRBJ2-5, with D uncertain. Germline loops: CDR1 MRHNA, CDR2 SNTAGT. This CDR3 region has 13 residues. Trimming pared 4 bases from V and 2 bases from J, leaving 8 bases between. In DNA, the CDR3 is TGTGCCAGCAGTGTCGGTCCTCAAGAGACCCAGTACTTC. Translating gives CASSVGPQETQYF.

The V and J genes are TRBV9 and TRBJ1-1; TRBD1 is a possible D gene (5 bases). Germline CDR1 reads SGDLS; CDR2 reads YYNGEE. V was shortened by 0 bases and J by 5 bases, with 8 bases between the two germline ends. The CDR3 is 13 residues long. CDR3 loop: CASSVERGTEAFF. DNA of the CDR3: TGTGCCAGCAGCGTAGAACGGGGGACTGAAGCTTTCTTT. Full variable domain (missing parts from reference TRBV9 and TRBJ1-1): DSGVTQTPKHLITATGQRVTLRCSPRSGDLSVYWYQQSLDQGLQFLIQYYNGEERAKGNILERFSAQQFPDLHSELNLSSLELGDSALYFCASSVERGTEAFFGQGTRLTVV.

The J gene is TRBJ1-6, the V gene TRBV6-5; a possible D gene is TRBD1 (6 bases). The CDR3 spans 14 residues. Germline loops: CDR1 MNHEY, CDR2 SVGAGI. The germline V and J ends were trimmed by 4 bases and 2 bases, with 6 bases remaining between them. This chain's CDR3 is CASSWDTYNSPLHF. The DNA of the CDR3 is TGTGCCAGCAGTTGGGACACCTATAATTCACCCCTCCACTTT.

V and J are TRBV11-1 and TRBJ2-1; D perhaps matches TRBD2 (5 bases). Trimming shortened V by 0 bases and J by 8 bases, and 17 bases separated the two germline ends. Germline CDR1 SGHAT, CDR2 FQDESV (reference sequence). The CDR3 length is 16 residues. CDR3: CASSLASHRDGHEQFF. The CDR3 DNA sequence: TGTGCCAGCAGCTTAGCGTCTCATCGGGATGGTCATGAGCAGTTCTTC.

This clone was detected only once. This chain connects TRBV6-5 to TRBJ2-2, with 9 bases lining up with TRBD1. Per germline, CDR1 MNHEY and CDR2 SVGAGI. CDR3 length: 15 residues. Germline trimming cut 8 bases from V and 6 bases from J; bases unmatched to any gene: 10. CDR3 protein: CASREPGQGAGELFF. CDR3 sequence (DNA): TGTGCCAGCCGGGAACCGGGACAGGGAGCCGGGGAGCTGTTTTTT.

The J gene is TRBJ2-7, the V gene TRBV30, with D perhaps assigned TRBD1 or TRBD2 (5 bases each). V lost 4 bases, J lost 0 bases, and 10 bases lay in between. The germline gives CDR1 GTSNPN, CDR2 SVGIG (reference sequence). The CDR3 consists of 13 residues. The DNA of the CDR3 is TGTGCCTGGATTAGGGACGGCTCCTACGAGCAGTACTTC. It encodes CAWIRDGSYEQYF.

This chain connects TRBV7-8 to TRBJ2-2, with 7 positions matching TRBD1. Losses at the gene ends were 1 base for V and 5 bases for J; bases not matched to a gene: 10. CDR1 is SGHVS and CDR2 is FQNEAQ in the germline V gene. This CDR3 is 17 amino acids long. The CDR3 sequence is CASSLGYRGSGTGELFF. The CDR3 nucleotides read TGTGCCAGCAGCTTAGGGTACAGGGGTTCAGGAACCGGGGAGCTGTTTTTT.

This clone has just one count. The rearrangement links TRBV4-3 to TRBJ2-1; 9 bases align to TRBD1. Germline-derived CDR1 and CDR2 are LGHNA and YSLEER. The CDR3 is 15 amino acids. The V gene end was trimmed by 2 bases and the J gene end by 8 bases; junction bases not matched to a gene: 7. The DNA of the CDR3 is TGCGCCAGCAGCCAAAAAGGACAGGGGAGCGATGAGCAGTTCTTC. Its translation: CASSQKGQGSDEQFF.

The V gene is TRBV3-1 (or the pseudogene TRBV3-2), the J gene TRBJ2-4, with D possibly matching TRBD2 (6 bases). CDR1 and CDR2 from the germline V gene are LGHDT and YNNKEL (reference sequence). The ends were cut back, 4 bases at V and 10 bases at J, with 11 bases in the middle. This CDR3 is 12 amino acids long. This CDR3 is CASSRRDSIQYF. The CDR3 DNA follows: TGTGCCAGCAGCCGGAGGGACTCAATTCAGTACTTC.

In DNA, the CDR3 is TGTGCCAGCAGCCCCCAACTAGCGTCCGAGCAGTACTTC. Protein sequence: CASSPQLASEQYF. V is TRBV3-1 (or the pseudogene TRBV3-2) and J is TRBJ2-7, with TRBD2 matching over 7 bases. Losses at the gene ends were 4 bases for V and 6 bases for J; bases not matched to a gene: 6. Looked up from germline, CDR1 is LGHDT and CDR2 is YNNKEL (reference sequence). The CDR3 extends over 13 amino acids.

V usage is TRBV9 and J usage is TRBJ2-7, with 7 bases matching TRBD2. The germline V gene has CDR1 SGDLS and CDR2 YYNGEE. The V gene end was trimmed by 0 bases and the J gene end by 1 base; junction bases not matched to a gene: 4. CDR3 size: 15 residues. CDR3 region: CASSVASGESYEQYF. The DNA for the CDR3 is TGTGCCAGCAGCGTAGCCAGCGGGGAGTCCTACGAGCAGTACTTC.

This chain links TRBV27 with TRBJ1-1; 8 nucleotides match TRBD1. After removal of 8 bases from V and 5 bases from J, the junction contained 10 bases not matched to a gene. From germline, CDR1 is MNHEY and CDR2 SMNVEV (reference sequence). This CDR3 contains 14 residues. The CDR3 sequence: CASGPGRGRTEAFF. The CDR3 DNA sequence: TGTGCCAGCGGCCCCGGCAGGGGGCGTACTGAAGCTTTCTTT.

With regard to this clone: The junction shows a germline mismatch at one end, possibly a read error. The rearrangement uses TRBV30 and TRBJ2-6, with a tentative D call TRBD2 (7 bases). This CDR3 comprises 17 residues. Per germline, CDR1 GTSNPN and CDR2 SVGIG (reference sequence). The CDR3 bases are TGTGCCAGGAGCCGCCCTAGGGGGGGGTCTGGGGCCAACGTCCTGACTTTC. It codes for CARSRPRGGSGANVLTF.

In this sample, this clone turned up a few times. This sequence joins TRBV7-3 and TRBJ2-1; 10 bases line up with TRBD2. The CDR3 is 16 residues long. Germline CDR1 SGHTA, CDR2 FQGTGA. With V trimmed by 3 bases and J by 3 bases, 5 bases remained unmatched. CDR3 nucleotide sequence: TGTGCCAGCAGCTTGTCTAGCGGGAGTTACTACAATGAGCAGTTCTTC. This sequence encodes CASSLSSGSYYNEQFF.

The chain has TRBV10-3 and TRBJ2-4, with 15 bases lining up with TRBD2. V dropped 4 bases and J dropped 7; count of bases not matched to a gene: 5. CDR1 and CDR2 (germline): ENHRY, SYGVKD. The CDR3 extends over 16 amino acids. The CDR3 region is CAISGTSGRAGNIQYF. The CDR3 DNA reads as TGTGCCATCAGTGGGACTAGCGGGAGGGCCGGGAACATTCAGTACTTC.

The V gene is TRBV6-5, the J gene TRBJ1-5, with D maybe TRBD1 (5 bases). Between the trimmed V and J ends, which lost 8 bases and 0 bases, there was a span of 11 bases. The CDR3 has 14 amino acids. CDR1 and CDR2 from the germline V gene are MNHEY and SVGAGI. CDR3 nucleotide sequence: TGTGCCAGCCGCGGGGACGGTAGCAATCAGCCCCAGCATTTT. This sequence encodes CASRGDGSNQPQHF.

The chain carries TRBV7-9 and TRBJ1-1; maybe TRBD1 (5 bases). V was clipped by 8 bases and J by 11 bases, with 18 bases between them. From germline, CDR1 is SEHNR and CDR2 FQNEAQ (reference sequence). CDR3 length equals 12 residues. CDR3 sequence reads: CASGAPGGIAFF. CDR3 bases: TGTGCCAGCGGGGCCCCCGGGGGAATTGCTTTCTTT.

This clone was observed a single time. The CDR3 region is CASSPRRGEAYNSPLHF. The CDR3 DNA is TGTGCCAGCAGCCCTCGGAGGGGTGAGGCCTATAATTCACCCCTCCACTTT. This chain uses TRBV4-2 with TRBJ1-6; weak D call: TRBD1 (5 bases). The germline V gene has CDR1 LGHNA and CDR2 YNFKEQ. CDR3 length equals 17 residues. V was pared by 4 bases and J by 2 bases, with 15 bases between.

The genes are TRBV19 and TRBJ1-4, with D possibly being TRBD1 (5 bases). This CDR3 spans 14 amino acids. Germline V lookup: CDR1 LNHDA, CDR2 SQIVND (reference sequence). Trimming removed 6 bases from V and 3 bases from J, with 11 bases in between. The CDR3 loop is CASSPREPNEKLFF. The CDR3 DNA reads TGTGCCAGTAGCCCCAGGGAGCCTAATGAAAAACTGTTTTTT.

The chain has TRBV15 and TRBJ1-1; tentative D call: TRBD1 (6 bases). V lost 1 base to trimming and J lost 5 bases, with 14 bases between them. The CDR3 is made up of 15 amino acids. CDR1 is LNHNV, CDR2 YYDKDF, per germline (reference sequence). In DNA, the CDR3 is TGTGCCACCAGCAGAGCAGGGGCGCAGGGAACTGAAGCTTTCTTT. Translated, it gives CATSRAGAQGTEAFF.

This clone came up once. The chain links TRBV6-6 to TRBJ1-1; 7 bases align to TRBD1. This CDR3 region has 12 residues. The ends lost 5 bases at V and 4 bases at J; junction bases unmatched: 1. Germline V lookup: CDR1 MNHNY, CDR2 SVGAGI (reference sequence). The CDR3 nucleotides read TGTGCCAGCAGTGACAGGGCCACTGAAGCTTTCTTT. Its protein is CASSDRATEAFF.

V usage is TRBV6-5 and J usage is TRBJ2-5; TRBD1 matches at 10 bases. Per the germline V gene, CDR1 is MNHEY and CDR2 is SVGAGI. Trimming removed 8 bases from V and 3 bases from J; junction bases left unmatched: 6. There are 14 residues in the CDR3. The CDR3 loop reads CASRRDRGEETQYF. Here the CDR3 DNA reads TGTGCCAGCCGGCGGGACAGGGGTGAAGAGACCCAGTACTTC.

The chain uses TRBV6-5 and TRBJ1-4; D not resolved. The CDR3 covers 15 residues. Germline V gene data show CDR1 as MNHEY and CDR2 as SVGAGI. The V gene lost 6 bases and the J gene lost 6 bases, with 17 bases spanning the gap. CDR3 sequence reads: CASSRNDGSDEKLFF. The CDR3 DNA sequence: TGTGCCAGCAGCCGCAACGATGGATCGGATGAAAAACTGTTTTTT.

V gene TRBV3-1 (or the pseudogene TRBV3-2) combines with J gene TRBJ2-5, with D possibly being TRBD1 or TRBD2 (6 bases each). V lost 0 bases and J 7 bases, leaving 12 bases between the germline ends. Germline lookup yields CDR1 LGHDT and CDR2 YNNKEL (reference sequence). The CDR3 extends over 14 amino acids. CDR3 residues: CASSQDLGGRTQYF. The DNA of the CDR3 is TGTGCCAGCAGCCAAGATCTAGGGGGGCGGACCCAGTACTTC.

V and J are TRBV10-3 and TRBJ1-3; D is unresolved. This CDR3 is built from 15 residues. Trimming pared 6 bases from V and 0 bases from J, leaving 12 bases between. Germline assignment: CDR1 ENHRY and CDR2 SYGVKD. DNA for the CDR3: TGTGCCATCAGGCCTTCGGAATCCTCTGGAAACACCATATATTTT. This gives the protein CAIRPSESSGNTIYF.